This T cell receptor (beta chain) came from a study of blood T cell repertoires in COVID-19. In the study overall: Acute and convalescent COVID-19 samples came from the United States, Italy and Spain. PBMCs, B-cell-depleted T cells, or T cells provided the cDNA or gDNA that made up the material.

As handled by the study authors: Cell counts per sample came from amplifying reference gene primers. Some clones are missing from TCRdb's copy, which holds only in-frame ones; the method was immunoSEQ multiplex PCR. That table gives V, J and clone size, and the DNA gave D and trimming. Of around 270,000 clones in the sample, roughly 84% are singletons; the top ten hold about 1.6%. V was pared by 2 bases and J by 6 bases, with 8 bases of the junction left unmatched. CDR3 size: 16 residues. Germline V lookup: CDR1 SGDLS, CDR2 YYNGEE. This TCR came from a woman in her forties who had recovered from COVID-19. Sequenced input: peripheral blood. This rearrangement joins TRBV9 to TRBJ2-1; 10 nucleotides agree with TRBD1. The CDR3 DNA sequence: TGTGCCAGCAGCGTTAGTTGGACAGGGGGGTTCAATGAGCAGTTCTTC. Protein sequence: CASSVSWTGGFNEQFF.